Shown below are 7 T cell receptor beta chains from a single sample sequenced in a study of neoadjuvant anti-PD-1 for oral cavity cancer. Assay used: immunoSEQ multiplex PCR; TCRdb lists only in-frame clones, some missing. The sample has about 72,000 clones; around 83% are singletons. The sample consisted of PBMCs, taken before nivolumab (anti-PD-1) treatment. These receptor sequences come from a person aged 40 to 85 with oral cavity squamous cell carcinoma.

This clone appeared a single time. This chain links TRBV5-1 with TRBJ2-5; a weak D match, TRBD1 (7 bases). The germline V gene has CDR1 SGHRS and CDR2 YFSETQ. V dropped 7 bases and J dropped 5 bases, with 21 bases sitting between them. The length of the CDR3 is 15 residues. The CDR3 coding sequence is TGCGCCAGCGGCCTTACAGGGGAGGTTTGGGAGACCCAGTACTTC. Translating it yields CASGLTGEVWETQYF.

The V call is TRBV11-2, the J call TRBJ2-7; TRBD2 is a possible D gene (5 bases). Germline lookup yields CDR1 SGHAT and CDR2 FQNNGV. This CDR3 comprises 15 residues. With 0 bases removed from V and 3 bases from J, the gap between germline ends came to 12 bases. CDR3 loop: CASSLDSGLHYEQYF. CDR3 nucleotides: TGTGCCAGCAGCTTAGATTCGGGATTACACTACGAGCAGTACTTC.

The CDR3 sequence is CASSGLSPDTQYF. In nucleotides, the CDR3 is TGTGCCAGCAGCGGTCTTAGTCCAGATACGCAGTATTTT. The J gene is TRBJ2-3, the V gene TRBV2; D gene ambiguous. Germline V gene sequence: CDR1 SNHLY, CDR2 FYNNEI. V was clipped by 6 bases and J by 4 bases, with 11 bases between them. The CDR3 consists of 13 residues.

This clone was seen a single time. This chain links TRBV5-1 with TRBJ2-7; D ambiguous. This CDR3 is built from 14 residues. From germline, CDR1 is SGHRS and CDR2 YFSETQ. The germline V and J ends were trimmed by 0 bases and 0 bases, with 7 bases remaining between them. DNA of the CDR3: TGCGCCAGCAGCTTGGGGGTCAACTCCTACGAGCAGTACTTC. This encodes CASSLGVNSYEQYF.

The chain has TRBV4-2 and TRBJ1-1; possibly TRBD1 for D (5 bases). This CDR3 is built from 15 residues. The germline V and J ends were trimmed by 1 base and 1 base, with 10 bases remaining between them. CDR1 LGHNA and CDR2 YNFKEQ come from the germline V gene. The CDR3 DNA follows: TGTGCCAGCAGCCAAGCGGGGCGGGAGAACACTGAAGCTTTCTTT. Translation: CASSQAGRENTEAFF.

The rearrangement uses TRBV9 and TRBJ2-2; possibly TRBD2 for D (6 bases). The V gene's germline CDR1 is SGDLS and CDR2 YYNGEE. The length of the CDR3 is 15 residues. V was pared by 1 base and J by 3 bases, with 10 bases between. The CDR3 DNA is TGTGCCAGCAGCGTACTAAGGGACTACACCGGGGAGCTGTTTTTT. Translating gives CASSVLRDYTGELFF. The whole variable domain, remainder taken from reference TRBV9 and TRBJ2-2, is DSGVTQTPKHLITATGQRVTLRCSPRSGDLSVYWYQQSLDQGLQFLIQYYNGEERAKGNILERFSAQQFPDLHSELNLSSLELGDSALYFCASSVLRDYTGELFFGEGSRLTVL.

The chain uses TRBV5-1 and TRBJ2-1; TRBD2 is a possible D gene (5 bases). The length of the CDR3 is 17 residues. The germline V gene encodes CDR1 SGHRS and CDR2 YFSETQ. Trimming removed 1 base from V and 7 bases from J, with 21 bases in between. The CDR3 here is CASSLYLREFSGNEQFF. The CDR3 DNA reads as TGCGCCAGCAGCTTGTACTTGAGGGAATTTAGTGGGAATGAGCAGTTCTTC.